These T cell receptor beta chains were read from a single sample in a study of blood T cell repertoires in COVID-19. Sequencing used immunoSEQ multiplex PCR; TCRdb keeps in-frame clones, though not all of them. Of roughly 270,000 clones in the sample, roughly 87% were seen once. Sample: peripheral blood. The source of these receptors is a man between 18 and 29 years old with active or convalescent COVID-19. CDR3s include the opening cysteine and the closing phenylalanine or tryptophan. D genes are given only for firm matches. Rows give clone size only sometimes, using once, few, many, or a class for an expanded clone.

.,TRBV4-1,TRBD1,TRBJ1-2,TGCGCCAGCAGCCCCCCCTGGACAGGGGGTGGCTACACCTTC,CASSPPWTGGGYTF
.,TRBV5-6,.,TRBJ1-6,TGTGCCAGCAGCTTGATGCCTGGACAGCCCTATAATTCACCCCTCCACTTT,CASSLMPGQPYNSPLHF
few,TRBV7-2,.,TRBJ2-3,TGTGCCAGCAGCCCCTTTAGCACAGATACGCAGTATTTT,CASSPFSTDTQYF
.,TRBV27,.,TRBJ2-7,TGTGCCAGCAGTTTAGACTTTTTCCACACTAGCTCCTACGAGCAGTACTTC,CASSLDFFHTSSYEQYF
few,TRBV21-1,.,TRBJ2-7,TGTGCCAGCAGCAAAGGGGACAGCTCCTACGAGCAGTACTTC,CASSKGDSSYEQYF
.,TRBV7-8,TRBD1,TRBJ1-2,TGTGCCAGCAGCTCCACTCGGACAGGGGACGGCTACACCTTC,CASSSTRTGDGYTF
few,TRBV2,TRBD2,TRBJ2-4,TGTGCCAGCAGTGAACTAGCGGGGGTGCAAAACATTCAGTACTTC,CASSELAGVQNIQYF
.,TRBV5-1,TRBD1,TRBJ1-2,TGCGCCAGCAGCCCTGGACAGGGGAACTATGGCTACACCTTC,CASSPGQGNYGYTF
.,TRBV6-5,TRBD1,TRBJ2-5,TGTGCCAGCAGTTACTCCCCAGGGGGCGAAGAGACCCAGTACTTC,CASSYSPGGEETQYF
.,TRBV13,.,TRBJ1-5,TGTGCCAGCAGCCTCCGAGTTGAGGGAGGGGGGCAGCCCCAGCATTTT,CASSLRVEGGGQPQHF
.,TRBV9,.,TRBJ1-2,TGTGCCAGCAGCGAAAGCCGTCAGGGTAACTATGGCTACACCTTC,CASSESRQGNYGYTF
.,TRBV19,TRBD1,TRBJ1-5,TGTGCCAGTAGTATAGGGCCAGGGGGGACAAGCAATCAGCCCCAGCATTTT,CASSIGPGGTSNQPQHF
.,TRBV29-1,.,TRBJ1-1,TGCAGCGTTCGACGGGACACTGAAGCTTTCTTT,CSVRRDTEAFF
.,TRBV21-1,.,TRBJ1-2,TGTGCCAGCAGCAAAGCGCTTTCCCGCCGCGATGGCTACACCTTC,CASSKALSRRDGYTF
.,TRBV10-2,TRBD1,TRBJ1-1,TGCGCCAGCAGCGAGGGACAGTTCACTGAAGCTTTCTTT,CASSEGQFTEAFF
.,TRBV6-5,TRBD2,TRBJ2-3,TGTGCCAGCAATATGGGACTAGCGGGGACAGATACGCAGTATTTT,CASNMGLAGTDTQYF
.,TRBV27,TRBD1,TRBJ1-2,TGTGCCAGCAAGAGCCGGGACAGGGGGGCCTATGGCTACACCTTC,CASKSRDRGAYGYTF
.,TRBV5-6,.,TRBJ2-2,TGTGCCAGCGGCGACAGGATAAACACCGGGGAGCTGTTTTTT,CASGDRINTGELFF
.,TRBV7-9,.,TRBJ1-6,TGTGCCAGCAGTGCCTACCCGGACAGCAATTCACCCCTCCACTTT,CASSAYPDSNSPLHF
.,TRBV14,.,TRBJ1-3,TGTGCCAGCAGCCAAGATTTACGACTTGGAAACACCATATATTTT,CASSQDLRLGNTIYF
once,TRBV9,.,TRBJ1-4,TGTGCCAGCAGCGTAGGGGCAGGGAATGAAAAACTGTTTTTT,CASSVGAGNEKLFF
.,TRBV5-1,.,TRBJ1-1,TGCGCCAGCAGCTCATATCACGGGCTGACGGCTGCCCGGGGAGCTTTCTTT,CASSSYHGLTAARGAFF
.,TRBV9,TRBD2,TRBJ2-5,TGTGCCAGCAGCTCCCGACTAGCGGGGGGACAAGAGACCCAGTACTTC,CASSSRLAGGQETQYF
.,TRBV12-5,TRBD2,TRBJ2-2,TGTGCTAGTGGTTCCCGAACGGGGGGGAACACCGGGGAGCTGTTTTTT,CASGSRTGGNTGELFF
.,TRBV4-1,TRBD2,TRBJ2-7,TGCGCCAGCAGCCCTGAAAGGTGGCTAGCGGGGGGAGAGCAGTACTTC,CASSPERWLAGGEQYF
.,TRBV9,TRBD2,TRBJ2-1,TGTGCCAGCAGCGTCGCCGGGCAGCGGGGTGGGGATGAGCAGTTCTTC,CASSVAGQRGGDEQFF
.,TRBV5-1,TRBD2,TRBJ2-5,TGCGCCAGCAGCTTGGCTAGCGGGGGGTACCAAGAGACCCAGTACTTC,CASSLASGGYQETQYF
.,TRBV10-3,.,TRBJ1-1,TGTGCCATCAGTGATGGGGGGAAGACTGAAGCTTTCTTT,CAISDGGKTEAFF
.,TRBV27,.,TRBJ1-1,TGTGCCAGCAGACAGGGCCTCATGAACACTGAAGCTTTCTTT,CASRQGLMNTEAFF
.,TRBV7-3,.,TRBJ2-7,TGTGCCAGCAGCCGCGGGGGACAGGCCTACGAGCAGTACTTC,CASSRGGQAYEQYF